This T cell receptor beta chain stems from a study of human T cells and chemical hapten exposure. This clonotype was picked up many times. Trimming took off 3 bases at V and 1 base at J, with 10 bases between the two ends. The CDR3 consists of 14 residues. CDR1 SGHRS and CDR2 YFSETQ come from the germline V gene. TCRdb itself ran the RACE reads through MiXCR, one entry per CDR3 protein. The repertoire consists of tens of thousands of distinct CDR3 sequences, with around 7.8% occurring once and the leading ten covering roughly 1.6%. As to time point: patch test 1, 2 weeks after DPC sensitization. Treatment specified: therapeutic diphenylcyclopropenone sensitization with weekly scalp DPC.

This receptor was obtained from a woman aged 30 to 39 with alopecia areata. Some clones in this sample may be carry-over from other donors' samples. The starting material was whole blood, obtained in connection with sensitization to the hapten diphenylcyclopropenone (DPC). The rearrangement links TRBV5-1 to TRBJ1-1; D not resolved. The CDR3 coding sequence is TGCGCCAGCAGCTCTCCGGACGGGAACACTGAAGCTTTCTTT. Translated, it gives CASSSPDGNTEAFF. Filled out from reference TRBV5-1 and TRBJ1-1, the complete variable domain reads KAGVTQTPRYLIKTRGQQVTLSCSPISGHRSVSWYQQTPGQGLQFLFEYFSETQRNKGNFPGRFSGRQFSNSRSEMNVSTLELGDSALYLCASSSPDGNTEAFFGQGTRLTVV.